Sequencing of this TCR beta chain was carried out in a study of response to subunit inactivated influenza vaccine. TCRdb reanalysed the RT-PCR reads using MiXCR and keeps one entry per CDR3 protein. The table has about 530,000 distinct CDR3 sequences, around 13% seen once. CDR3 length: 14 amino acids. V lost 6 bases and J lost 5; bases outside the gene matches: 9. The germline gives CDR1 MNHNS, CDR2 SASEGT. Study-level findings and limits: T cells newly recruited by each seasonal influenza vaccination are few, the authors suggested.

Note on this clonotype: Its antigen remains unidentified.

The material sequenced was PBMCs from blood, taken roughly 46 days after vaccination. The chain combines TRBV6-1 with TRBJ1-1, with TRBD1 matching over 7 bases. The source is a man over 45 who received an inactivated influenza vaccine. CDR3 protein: CASRDRPRGTEAFF. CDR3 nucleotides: TGTGCCAGCAGGGACAGGCCCCGTGGTACTGAAGCTTTCTTT.